One and the same sample provided the 29 T cell receptor beta chains below, sequenced in a study of shared clonotypes between healthy human individuals. The data were produced by immunoSEQ multiplex PCR, yet TCRdb's version contains in-frame clones alone and is incomplete. The table has 1 million to 1.3 million clones, 75% to 85% seen once; the top ten hold roughly 0.57%. Material: memory CD4+ T cells from PBMCs. Regarding subset: CD45RA-negative fraction. All receptors derive from a man younger than 30 in good health. Some clones in this sample may be carry-over from other donors' samples.

CDR3 DNA sequence: TGTGCCAGTAGTATCCTAGCGGGACTGGCCAACACCGGGGAGCTGTTTTTT. It codes for CASSILAGLANTGELFF. V gene TRBV19 combines with J gene TRBJ2-2; 9 bases match TRBD2. The germline gives CDR1 LNHDA, CDR2 SQIVND (reference sequence). The CDR3 extends over 17 amino acids. Unmatched junction bases numbered 7, after V lost 3 bases and J lost 2 bases. Supplemented by reference TRBV19 and TRBJ2-2, the full variable domain reads DGGITQSPKYLFRKEGQNVTLSCEQNLNHDAMYWYRQDPGQGLRLIYYSQIVNDFQKGDIAEGYSVSREKKESFPLTVTSAQKNPTAFYLCASSILAGLANTGELFFGEGSRLTVL.

V usage is TRBV5-6 and J usage is TRBJ1-2; 7 nucleotides align to TRBD1. The CDR3 has 14 amino acids. The junction had 7 bases not matched to a gene; V was cut back by 5 bases and J by 3 bases. Germline loops: CDR1 SGHDT, CDR2 YYEEEE. CDR3: CASREQGTHYGYTF. The CDR3 bases are TGTGCCAGCAGGGAACAGGGGACTCACTATGGCTACACCTTC.

This clone has just one count. J is TRBJ2-3 and V is TRBV11-3, with D unresolved. V lost 3 bases and J 3 bases, leaving 7 bases between the germline ends. Germline values: CDR1 SGHNT, CDR2 YENEEA. The CDR3 has 13 amino acids. The CDR3 region is CASSFVGTDTQYF. The CDR3 nucleotides read TGTGCCAGCAGCTTCGTCGGGACAGATACGCAGTATTTT.

V and J are TRBV28 and TRBJ2-7; D gene uncertain. V shed 5 bases and J shed 0 bases, with 14 bases lying between them. This CDR3 is built from 15 residues. From germline, CDR1 is MDHEN and CDR2 SYDVKM. The CDR3 DNA sequence: TGTGCCAGCAGTCCCCCCACAGCAACCTCCTACGAGCAGTACTTC. Protein sequence: CASSPPTATSYEQYF.

This chain links TRBV10-3 with TRBJ2-7; 7 nucleotides line up with TRBD1. Germline CDR1 and CDR2: ENHRY and SYGVKD. V lost 6 bases to trimming and J lost 1 base; unmatched junction nucleotides: 3. The CDR3 is 13 residues long. CDR3 residues: CAIRPGQSYEQYF. As DNA, the CDR3 is TGTGCCATCAGGCCGGGACAGTCCTACGAGCAGTACTTC.

This chain joins TRBV25-1 and TRBJ1-1; D not resolved. Germline-derived CDR1 and CDR2 are MGHDK and SYGVNS. The CDR3 length is 13 residues. The ends were cut back, 4 bases at V and 10 bases at J, with 16 bases in the middle. In DNA form, the CDR3 reads TGTGCCAGCAGTGCCTCATACAATTTGGGAGCTTTCTTT. Residues: CASSASYNLGAFF.

The chain is built from TRBV2 and TRBJ2-3; D gene uncertain. Germline-derived CDR1 and CDR2 are SNHLY and FYNNEI. Trimming stripped 4 bases from V and 6 bases from J, with 11 bases between. This CDR3 is built from 13 residues. CDR3 nucleotides: TGTGCCAGCAGTGTCGACCTTCGTGATACGCAGTATTTT. This translates into CASSVDLRDTQYF.

The gene calls are TRBV4-1 and TRBJ2-5; D gene ambiguous. V was pared by 1 base and J by 4 bases, with 7 bases between. This CDR3 region has 13 residues. Germline assignment: CDR1 MGHRA and CDR2 YSYEKL. CDR3 coding DNA: TGCGCCAGCAGCCAAGCCCCGCCAGAGACCCAGTACTTC. Translation gives CASSQAPPETQYF.

The rearrangement uses TRBV7-2 and TRBJ1-3; no clear D. V was cut by 3 bases and J by 4 bases, with 10 bases left in between. Germline V gene lookup returns CDR1 SGHTA and CDR2 FQGNSA. This CDR3 has 14 residues. CDR3 sequence (DNA): TGTGCCAGCAGCTTGTTCGGGTACGGAAACACCATATATTTT. This gives the protein CASSLFGYGNTIYF.

The rearrangement uses TRBV5-1 and TRBJ2-1; D not certain. Trimming stripped 1 base from V and 4 bases from J, with 12 bases between. The length of the CDR3 is 15 residues. The V gene's germline CDR1 is SGHRS and CDR2 YFSETQ. CDR3 DNA sequence: TGCGCCAGCAGCTTGAGAGGAGTAGAATACAATGAGCAGTTCTTC. It translates to CASSLRGVEYNEQFF.

The chain recombines TRBV29-1 with TRBJ2-1; 9 bases are shared with TRBD1. CDR1 is SQVTM, CDR2 ANQGSEA, per germline. The CDR3 has 14 residues. V shed 7 bases and J 4 bases; nucleotides not matched to a gene: 8. CDR3 amino acids: CSACGTGWYNEQFF. CDR3 coding DNA: TGCAGCGCCTGCGGGACAGGGTGGTACAATGAGCAGTTCTTC.

This chain links TRBV2 with TRBJ2-2; D unclear. Trimming removed 7 bases from V and 2 bases from J, with 11 bases in between. The germline gives CDR1 SNHLY, CDR2 FYNNEI. The CDR3 sequence is 14 residues long. The CDR3: CASIVLENTGELFF. CDR3 DNA: TGTGCCAGCATTGTCCTTGAAAACACCGGGGAGCTGTTTTTT.

The chain links TRBV7-8 to TRBJ1-4; TRBD1 might be the D (5 bases). Germline lookup yields CDR1 SGHVS and CDR2 FQNEAQ. The CDR3 consists of 12 residues. Trimming left V 7 bases short and J 3 bases short, with 6 bases between. In DNA form, the CDR3 reads TGTGCCAGCAAGGGGTCTAATGAAAAACTGTTTTTT. Its translation is CASKGSNEKLFF.

The chain couples TRBV6-5 to TRBJ2-7; D remains unclear. CDR1 and CDR2 (germline): MNHEY, SVGAGI. The CDR3 runs to 15 residues. Trimming pared 3 bases from V and 2 bases from J, leaving 14 bases between. CDR3 loop: CASSYTGLYTYEQYF. The CDR3 nucleotides are TGTGCCAGCAGTTATACCGGGCTTTACACCTACGAGCAGTACTTC.

The chain uses TRBV11-3 and TRBJ1-3; D remains ambiguous. The J call may be in error: the DNA end matches TRBJ2-2 better. The V gene's germline CDR1 is SGHNT and CDR2 YENEEA. The CDR3 totals 13 residues. CDR3 in amino acids: CASSPQNTGELFF. CDR3 DNA: TGTGCCAGCAGCCCACAGAACACCGGGGAGCTGTTTTTT.

This rearrangement joins TRBV28 to TRBJ2-1; D possibly matches TRBD1 or TRBD2 (5 bases each). The V and J ends lost 4 bases and 6 bases respectively, with 16 bases between them. This CDR3 is built from 15 residues. Germline V gene sequence: CDR1 MDHEN, CDR2 SYDVKM. This CDR3 reads CASSSLGALINEQFF. DNA for the CDR3: TGTGCCAGCAGTTCACTCGGGGCTTTGATCAATGAGCAGTTCTTC. Filled out from reference TRBV28 and TRBJ2-1, the complete variable domain reads DVKVTQSSRYLVKRTGEKVFLECVQDMDHENMFWYRQDPGLGLRLIYFSYDVKMKEKGDIPEGYSVSREKKERFSLILESASTNQTSMYLCASSSLGALINEQFFGPGTRLTVL.

This chain uses TRBV4-1 with TRBJ1-5; D uncertain. The V gene lost 1 base and the J gene lost 5 bases, with 9 bases spanning the gap. The CDR3 length is 14 residues. Germline lookup yields CDR1 MGHRA and CDR2 YSYEKL. The CDR3 loop is CASSQVGRHQPQHF. In nucleotides, the CDR3 is TGCGCCAGCAGCCAAGTCGGTAGACATCAGCCCCAGCATTTT.

V and J are TRBV7-2 and TRBJ2-3; 15 bases fit TRBD2. Germline loops: CDR1 SGHTA, CDR2 FQGNSA. This CDR3 has 17 amino acids. The V and J ends lost 4 bases and 5 bases, in that order; junction bases with no gene match: 7. The CDR3 bases are TGTGCCAGCAGCTCAATTCGGACTAGCGGGAGGGTAGATACGCAGTATTTT. Protein product: CASSSIRTSGRVDTQYF.

V and J are TRBV27 and TRBJ1-2, with D unclear. CDR3 length equals 15 residues. V was trimmed by 9 bases and J by 8 bases, leaving 25 bases between them. CDR1 is MNHEY and CDR2 is SMNVEV in the germline V gene (reference sequence). CDR3 sequence (DNA): TGTGCCAGACCTCCCGCATCGCAGACTACAACGGGCTACACCTTC. This encodes CARPPASQTTTGYTF.

V and J are TRBV28 and TRBJ2-1; TRBD1 matches at 8 bases. The CDR3 sequence is 13 residues long. The germline gives CDR1 MDHEN, CDR2 SYDVKM. Germline trimming cut 5 bases from V and 13 bases from J; bases unmatched to any gene: 10. CDR3 DNA sequence: TGTGCCAGCAGTCCCACAGGGGGTCGGAAACAGTTCTTC. Translated, it gives CASSPTGGRKQFF.

The chain joins TRBV27 to TRBJ1-1; D unresolved. There are 13 residues in the CDR3. Germline loops: CDR1 MNHEY, CDR2 SMNVEV (reference sequence). V gave up 5 bases and J gave up 11 bases, with 18 bases separating them. The CDR3 DNA reads as TGTGCCAGCAGTCCCCTTTGGTCCTCAGACGCTTTCTTT. Its translation is CASSPLWSSDAFF.

V usage is TRBV18 and J usage is TRBJ2-1; possibly TRBD1 for D (6 bases). Germline CDR1 KGHSH, CDR2 LQKENI. The length of the CDR3 is 14 residues. Trimming pared 0 bases from V and 4 bases from J, leaving 7 bases between. In DNA form, the CDR3 reads TGTGCCAGCTCACCACCCCAGGGGTACAATGAGCAGTTCTTC. Its protein is CASSPPQGYNEQFF.

A single count supports this clone. The chain has TRBV19 and TRBJ2-7; D is possibly TRBD2 (7 bases). Looked up from germline, CDR1 is LNHDA and CDR2 is SQIVND (reference sequence). CDR3 length: 14 amino acids. V lost 10 bases and J 5 bases, leaving 21 bases between the germline ends. This CDR3 reads CAKQTGTGGNEQYF. DNA of the CDR3: TGTGCCAAACAAACCGGGACGGGGGGCAACGAGCAGTACTTC. Using reference TRBV19 and TRBJ2-7 for the parts outside the CDR3, the full variable domain is DGGITQSPKYLFRKEGQNVTLSCEQNLNHDAMYWYRQDPGQGLRLIYYSQIVNDFQKGDIAEGYSVSREKKESFPLTVTSAQKNPTAFYLCAKQTGTGGNEQYFGPGTRLTVT.

As to this clone: This sample also contains other DNA sequences that code for the same CDR3. The chain has TRBV28 and TRBJ1-5; D uncertain. Germline values: CDR1 MDHEN, CDR2 SYDVKM. There are 12 residues in the CDR3. V was cut by 2 bases and J by 6 bases, with 5 bases left in between. CDR3 nucleotides: TGTGCCAGCAGTTTAGCGGGTCAGCCCCAGCATTTT. The encoded protein is CASSLAGQPQHF.

The chain has TRBV18 and TRBJ2-1; 9 nucleotides agree with TRBD2. Germline V gene data show CDR1 as KGHSH and CDR2 as LQKENI. The CDR3 is 16 residues long. The J segment lost 3 bases and the V segment lost 2 bases, leaving 5 bases of the junction unmatched. The CDR3 region is CASSPLGLALYNEQFF. DNA of the CDR3: TGTGCCAGCTCACCATTGGGACTAGCACTCTACAATGAGCAGTTCTTC.

The genes are TRBV27 and TRBJ2-3; D gene ambiguous. The V end was cut by 3 bases, the J end by 0 bases, with 7 bases between. This CDR3 is built from 14 residues. Germline CDR1 MNHEY, CDR2 SMNVEV (reference sequence). CDR3 coding DNA: TGTGCCAGCAGTTTCCGGGTTAGCACAGATACGCAGTATTTT. Its protein product is CASSFRVSTDTQYF.

The chain is built from TRBV7-2 and TRBJ2-7, with 9 bases matching TRBD2. Germline CDR1 reads SGHTA; CDR2 reads FQGNSA. V was clipped by 5 bases and J by 5 bases; unmatched bases: 7. This CDR3 has 14 residues. The CDR3 reads CASSQGLAKHEQYF. As DNA, the CDR3 is TGTGCCAGCAGCCAAGGACTAGCGAAGCACGAGCAGTACTTC.

The chain joins TRBV7-6 to TRBJ1-3; D may be TRBD1 (6 bases). CDR1 and CDR2 (germline): SGHVS, FNYEAQ. Trimming cost V 2 bases and J 3 bases, with 20 bases left between them. The CDR3 is made up of 18 amino acids. CDR3 in amino acids: CASSLRDGRGTFGNTIYF. CDR3 sequence (DNA): TGTGCCAGCAGCTTACGGGATGGACGGGGGACATTTGGAAACACCATATATTTT.

V is TRBV28 and J is TRBJ2-1; 7 nucleotides agree with TRBD1. Germline CDR1 is MDHEN and CDR2 is SYDVKM. CDR3 size: 14 residues. V gave up 3 bases and J gave up 5 bases; unmatched junction bases: 4. The CDR3 DNA reads as TGTGCCAGCAGTTTCCAGGGGGTTGACAATGAGCAGTTCTTC. This codes for CASSFQGVDNEQFF.